This TCR beta chain originates from a study of monozygotic twins with inflammatory bowel disease. General study points: TCRbeta diversity (inverse Simpson) was lower in IBD patients than in healthy co-twins.

About this clonotype: As yet, its antigen is unknown.

TCRdb re-called the 5' RACE reads and catalogs CDR3 proteins one per entry, DNA excluded. The listing contains some 100,000 distinct CDR3 sequences. Germline V CDR1 and CDR2: KGHSH, LQKENI. The length of the CDR3 is 14 residues. Sequenced input: blood. This TCR came from a human donor with ulcerative colitis or Crohn's disease, or a healthy co-twin of an affected twin (not recorded which). The V call is TRBV18, the J call TRBJ1-3. The CDR3: CASTEETSGNTIYF.